Listed here are 31 T cell receptor beta chains from one sample, sequenced in a study of vaccination and CD4 T cells after COVID-19. CD4+ T cells that had been cultured provided DNA sequenced with the Oncomine TCR Beta short-read assay. TCRdb reprocessed the PCR reads via MiXCR and lists one record per CDR3 protein. In the table there are 15,000 or so distinct CDR3 sequences, roughly 56% of which are singletons. These TCRs' antigens remain unknown. Treatment specified: roughly 10-day PBMC culture with coronavirus spike peptide pools or control peptides (ViraFEST assay). The source was CD4+ T cells from blood, cultured in vitro, collected after SARS-CoV-2 vaccination. Receptors were obtained from a human donor who had recovered from COVID-19.

The DNA of the CDR3 is TGTGCCAGCGGGGGACTCTCGAACACTGAAGCTTTCTTT. Its translation is CASGGLSNTEAFF. This chain connects TRBV27 to TRBJ1-1; a possible D gene is TRBD1 (5 bases). Trimming removed 8 bases from V and 1 base from J, with 11 bases in between. Germline V gene sequence: CDR1 MNHEY, CDR2 SMNVEV (reference sequence). CDR3 length: 13 amino acids.

The rearrangement links TRBV27 to TRBJ1-2; D uncertain. CDR3 length equals 13 residues. Trimming shortened V by 2 bases and J by 5 bases, and 9 bases separated the two germline ends. Germline V gives CDR1 MNHEY, CDR2 SMNVEV (reference sequence). CDR3 in amino acids: CASSLKDGYGYTF. The CDR3 region has the DNA TGTGCCAGCAGTTTAAAGGACGGTTATGGCTACACCTTC.

The chain is built from TRBV6-4 and TRBJ2-6; D gene ambiguous. Germline V lookup: CDR1 MRHNA, CDR2 SNTAGT. The CDR3 runs 15 residues. Trimming took 2 bases from V and 0 from J, leaving 5 bases between them. Here the CDR3 DNA reads TGTGCCAGCAGTGACAGCCGCTCTGGGGCCAACGTCCTGACTTTC. Amino acids: CASSDSRSGANVLTF.

The chain employs TRBV7-2 and TRBJ1-2; TRBD1 might be the D (5 bases). Trimming pared 5 bases from V and 2 bases from J, leaving 9 bases between. Germline loops: CDR1 SGHTA, CDR2 FQGNSA. The CDR3 extends over 13 amino acids. The CDR3, as DNA: TGTGCCAGCAGCAGCTACAGGAACTATGGCTACACCTTC. This gives the protein CASSSYRNYGYTF.

The V gene is TRBV15, the J gene TRBJ2-3; 7 bases agree with TRBD2. CDR3 length: 14 amino acids. Germline trimming cut 3 bases from V and 6 bases from J; bases unmatched to any gene: 6. The germline V gene has CDR1 LNHNV and CDR2 YYDKDF (reference sequence). The CDR3, as DNA: TGTGCCACCAGCAGGGGGGGGGAGGCTGATACGCAGTATTTT. It yields the protein CATSRGGEADTQYF.

V and J are TRBV7-2 and TRBJ2-3; 7 bases are shared with TRBD1. From germline, CDR1 is SGHTA and CDR2 FQGNSA. The V gene end was trimmed by 2 bases and the J gene end by 3 bases; junction bases not matched to a gene: 5. The CDR3 covers 15 residues. The CDR3 bases are TGTGCCAGCAGCTTACAACAGGGGAGTACAGATACGCAGTATTTT. Translation: CASSLQQGSTDTQYF.

The chain joins TRBV7-9 to TRBJ1-3; D uncertain. The length of the CDR3 is 13 residues. In germline, CDR1 is SEHNR, CDR2 FQNEAQ (reference sequence). With 1 base removed from V and 4 bases from J, the gap between germline ends came to 5 bases. The CDR3: CASSLVPGNTIYF. The CDR3 coding sequence is TGTGCCAGCAGCTTAGTACCCGGAAACACCATATATTTT.

The gene calls are TRBV19 and TRBJ1-5; D may be TRBD1 (5 bases). Germline assignment: CDR1 LNHDA and CDR2 SQIVND (reference sequence). V lost 4 bases, J lost 6 bases, and 10 bases lay in between. The CDR3 is made up of 13 amino acids. The CDR3 reads CASSTGGGQPQHF. DNA for the CDR3: TGTGCCAGTAGTACGGGCGGGGGTCAGCCCCAGCATTTT.

The chain has TRBV7-2 and TRBJ2-7; 10 bases agree with TRBD1. The trim removed 1 base at V and 5 bases at J, leaving 8 bases unmatched. The CDR3 consists of 16 residues. Germline V lookup: CDR1 SGHTA, CDR2 FQGNSA. This chain's CDR3 is CASSLVGGQGFDEQYF. The CDR3 DNA reads TGTGCCAGCAGCTTAGTTGGGGGACAGGGGTTTGACGAGCAGTACTTC.

The genes are TRBV6-2 or TRBV6-3 and TRBJ1-3, with no clear D. Germline values: CDR1 MNHEY, CDR2 SVGEGT. The V end was cut by 6 bases, the J end by 0 bases, with 12 bases between. This CDR3 is built from 15 residues. The CDR3 region is CASSADPGSGNTIYF. Written as DNA, the CDR3 is TGTGCCAGCAGCGCTGACCCGGGCTCTGGAAACACCATATATTTT.

This clonotype has more than one count but fewer than ten. The chain combines TRBV27 with TRBJ1-6, with D unclear. V shed 1 base and J shed 10 bases, with 17 bases lying between them. CDR3 length equals 16 residues. Looked up from germline, CDR1 is MNHEY and CDR2 is SMNVEV (reference sequence). The CDR3 region is CASSLWSPGRRSPLHF. The CDR3 DNA sequence: TGTGCCAGCAGTTTATGGAGTCCAGGTAGACGATCACCCCTCCACTTT.

V usage is TRBV10-1 and J usage is TRBJ2-7, with TRBD2 matching 11 bases. CDR1 WNHNN and CDR2 SYGVQD come from the germline V gene (reference sequence). J was trimmed by 5 bases and V by 3 bases; bases with no gene match: 6. CDR3 length: 15 amino acids. CDR3 region: CASSDSGRAWDEQYF. CDR3 DNA sequence: TGCGCCAGCAGTGATAGCGGGAGGGCTTGGGACGAGCAGTACTTC.

The gene calls are TRBV12-3 or TRBV12-4 and TRBJ1-1; 10 positions match TRBD1. With 3 bases clipped from V and 4 bases from J, the junction kept 5 bases outside the gene matches. The CDR3 has 15 residues. The CDR3 loop is CASSFPGQGPTEAFF. CDR3 nucleotides: TGTGCCAGCAGTTTTCCGGGACAGGGGCCCACTGAAGCTTTCTTT.

In this sample, this clonotype turned up once. The CDR3 sequence is CASGPTGARNTEAFF. As DNA, the CDR3 is TGTGCCAGTGGCCCGACAGGGGCGAGAAACACTGAAGCTTTCTTT. This chain links TRBV19 with TRBJ1-1, with 8 bases that match TRBD1. The CDR3 length is 15 residues. CDR1 LNHDA and CDR2 SQIVND come from the germline V gene (reference sequence). V dropped 8 bases and J dropped 2; count of bases not matched to a gene: 10.

This chain connects TRBV2 to TRBJ1-2, with TRBD1 matching 7 bases. In germline, CDR1 is SNHLY, CDR2 FYNNEI. Trimming took 7 bases from V and 8 from J; bases not matched to a gene: 13. The CDR3 loop spans 14 amino acids. The CDR3 here is CASTRRQGSEGYTF. The CDR3 nucleotides are TGTGCCAGCACTCGCCGACAGGGAAGTGAAGGCTACACCTTC.

This chain links TRBV2 with TRBJ2-5; D tentatively reads TRBD1 or TRBD2 (5 bases each). Trimming took 6 bases from V and 7 from J, leaving 18 bases between them. The CDR3 extends over 14 amino acids. Germline V gene data show CDR1 as SNHLY and CDR2 as FYNNEI. The CDR3 reads CASRGDLGAGTQYF. The DNA of the CDR3 is TGTGCCAGCAGAGGGGACCTAGGGGCCGGGACCCAGTACTTC. The full variable domain, rest sourced from reference TRBV2 and TRBJ2-5, is EPEVTQTPSHQVTQMGQEVILRCVPISNHLYFYWYRQILGQKVEFLVSFYNNEISEKSEIFDDQFSVERPDGSNFTLKIRSTKLEDSAMYFCASRGDLGAGTQYFGPGTRLLVL.

J is TRBJ2-3 and V is TRBV27; D remains ambiguous. The CDR3 consists of 12 residues. Germline V gene sequence: CDR1 MNHEY, CDR2 SMNVEV (reference sequence). V was pared by 6 bases and J by 6 bases, with 10 bases between. CDR3 residues: CASRTWADTQYF. CDR3 nucleotides: TGTGCCAGCAGGACGTGGGCGGATACGCAGTATTTT.

The chain combines TRBV12-3 or TRBV12-4 with TRBJ1-1; TRBD1 is a possible D gene (6 bases). The V and J ends lost 6 bases and 2 bases respectively, with 19 bases between them. This CDR3 has 16 amino acids. CDR3 coding DNA: TGTGCCAGCAGATCTCCTGTTGGGGGCGGTAACACTGAAGCTTTCTTT. As protein: CASRSPVGGGNTEAFF.

V is TRBV19 and J is TRBJ1-5; 7 bases align to TRBD1. CDR3 length: 14 amino acids. V lost 5 bases and J lost 5; bases outside the gene matches: 6. Germline loops: CDR1 LNHDA, CDR2 SQIVND (reference sequence). The CDR3 here is CASSFPGGDQPQHF. The CDR3 DNA sequence: TGTGCCAGTAGTTTTCCAGGGGGGGATCAGCCCCAGCATTTT. The variable domain in full, completed from reference TRBV19 and TRBJ1-5, reads DGGITQSPKYLFRKEGQNVTLSCEQNLNHDAMYWYRQDPGQGLRLIYYSQIVNDFQKGDIAEGYSVSREKKESFPLTVTSAQKNPTAFYLCASSFPGGDQPQHFGDGTRLSIL.

The chain couples TRBV25-1 to TRBJ2-3, with D maybe TRBD1 (6 bases). The CDR3 has 13 amino acids. V was shortened by 0 bases and J by 10 bases, with 11 bases between the two germline ends. Germline CDR1 is MGHDK and CDR2 is SYGVNS. The DNA of the CDR3 is TGTGCCAGCAGTGAATATGGAGCAGGGGCGCAGTATTTT. Translating it yields CASSEYGAGAQYF.

This chain connects TRBV6-1 to TRBJ1-6; 7 bases match TRBD1. Trimming removed 4 bases from V and 0 bases from J; junction bases left unmatched: 9. The V gene's germline CDR1 is MNHNS and CDR2 SASEGT. The CDR3 is 18 amino acids. The CDR3 DNA is TGTGCCAGCAGTGGCATTAGACAGGGTTTCTCCTATAATTCACCCCTCCACTTT. This encodes CASSGIRQGFSYNSPLHF.

In its sample, this clonotype was seen a few times. V and J are TRBV7-8 and TRBJ1-6; no clear D gene. Between the trimmed V and J ends, which lost 5 bases and 10 bases, there was a span of 15 bases. CDR3 size: 14 residues. The germline V gene encodes CDR1 SGHVS and CDR2 FQNEAQ. The CDR3 DNA sequence: TGTGCCAGCAGCCCAGCATATAGTAGGTCACCCCTCCACTTT. Protein sequence: CASSPAYSRSPLHF.

This clonotype was seen just once. This chain uses TRBV20-1 with TRBJ1-5, with 7 nucleotides matching TRBD1. CDR3 length: 17 amino acids. V trimming: 0 bases; J trimming: 4 bases; junction bases outside the gene matches: 12. CDR1 is DFQATT and CDR2 is SNEGSKA in the germline V gene (reference sequence). The CDR3 coding sequence is TGCAGTGCTAGAGACTTTTTTACCGGGACAGCTAATCAGCCCCAGCATTTT. Translating gives CSARDFFTGTANQPQHF.

V and J are TRBV11-3 and TRBJ1-2; D perhaps matches TRBD1 (6 bases). Germline V gives CDR1 SGHNT, CDR2 YENEEA. The CDR3 sequence is 12 residues long. V lost 8 bases to trimming and J lost 6 bases, with 13 bases between them. The CDR3 DNA sequence: TGTGCCAGCTCGCGGACAGACGATGGCTACACCTTC. Its translation is CASSRTDDGYTF.

The V gene is TRBV7-2, the J gene TRBJ1-5; 8 bases agree with TRBD1. Germline trimming cut 5 bases from V and 7 bases from J; bases unmatched to any gene: 7. CDR1 SGHTA and CDR2 FQGNSA come from the germline V gene. The length of the CDR3 is 14 residues. CDR3 nucleotides: TGTGCCAGCAGCCTCGACAGGGGCGGGCAGCCCCAGCATTTT. Its translation is CASSLDRGGQPQHF.

The gene calls are TRBV7-9 and TRBJ2-3; TRBD2 matches at 11 bases. CDR3 length equals 16 residues. V dropped 6 bases and J dropped 1; count of bases not matched to a gene: 6. Looked up from germline, CDR1 is SEHNR and CDR2 is FQNEAQ (reference sequence). Written as DNA, the CDR3 is TGTGCCAGCAGTCGGGGACTAGCGGAGGGCACAGATACGCAGTATTTT. Encoded protein: CASSRGLAEGTDTQYF.

Only a few counts were recorded for this clonotype. The rearrangement joins TRBV2 to TRBJ1-1; TRBD1 is a possible D gene (6 bases). The length of the CDR3 is 14 residues. The germline V gene encodes CDR1 SNHLY and CDR2 FYNNEI. With 8 bases removed from V and 5 bases from J, the gap between germline ends came to 18 bases. The CDR3 spells CASRIQGLGTEAFF. The DNA of the CDR3 is TGTGCCAGCCGGATACAGGGATTGGGGACTGAAGCTTTCTTT.

The chain combines TRBV30 with TRBJ1-1; TRBD1 might be the D (5 bases). Trimming left V 3 bases short and J 4 bases short, with 15 bases between. CDR3 length equals 14 residues. CDR1 and CDR2 from the germline V gene are GTSNPN and SVGIG (reference sequence). The CDR3 nucleotides read TGTGCCTGGAGGCGGGGACGTCCCCTCACTGAAGCTTTCTTT. Translating gives CAWRRGRPLTEAFF.

This clonotype was observed a handful of times. The chain combines TRBV6-1 with TRBJ1-5, with TRBD1 identical over 9 bases. V was clipped by 6 bases and J by 0 bases; unmatched bases: 6. Germline loops: CDR1 MNHNS, CDR2 SASEGT. The CDR3 runs 16 residues. Here the CDR3 reads CASRGGQGYSNQPQHF. The CDR3 DNA sequence: TGTGCCAGCAGGGGGGGACAGGGTTATAGCAATCAGCCCCAGCATTTT.

V is TRBV12-3 or TRBV12-4 and J is TRBJ1-5; TRBD1 is a possible D gene (6 bases). This CDR3 has 16 amino acids. Trimming stripped 6 bases from V and 0 bases from J, with 15 bases between. CDR3 amino acids: CASSRGSGLSNQPQHF. CDR3 bases: TGTGCCAGCAGCAGGGGATCAGGGCTTAGCAATCAGCCCCAGCATTTT.

The CDR3 reads CASRENNPGANVLTF. CDR3 nucleotide sequence: TGTGCCAGCCGGGAGAACAATCCTGGGGCCAACGTCCTGACTTTC. The chain is built from TRBV6-1 and TRBJ2-6; D possibly corresponds to TRBD2 (6 bases). Germline CDR1 is MNHNS and CDR2 is SASEGT. Trimming removed 8 bases from V and 2 bases from J, with 13 bases in between. The CDR3 runs to 15 residues.